These 5 T cell receptor beta chains were all obtained from the same sample, sequenced in a study of blood T cell repertoires in COVID-19. The protocol was immunoSEQ multiplex PCR, while the TCRdb copy is restricted to in-frame clones and leaves out a portion. The sample lists 250,000 or so clones, 82% seen once, with approximately 4.8% in the top ten. Input material: peripheral blood. All receptors derive from a woman aged 70-85 years with acute or convalescent COVID-19.

The gene calls are TRBV28 and TRBJ2-3, with D perhaps matching TRBD1 (6 bases). V was trimmed by 8 bases and J by 2 bases, leaving 14 bases between them. CDR1 and CDR2 from the germline V gene are MDHEN and SYDVKM. This CDR3 is built from 14 residues. The CDR3 nucleotides are TGTGCCAGCCAAATTGGGGGCCCCACAGATACGCAGTATTTT. Translating gives CASQIGGPTDTQYF.

This clone appeared once. V is TRBV4-2 and J is TRBJ1-3, with no clear D. There are 15 residues in the CDR3. The V and J ends lost 0 bases and 4 bases respectively, with 10 bases between them. Germline V gene lookup returns CDR1 LGHNA and CDR2 YNFKEQ. CDR3 sequence: CASSQEGGNGNTIYF. The CDR3 DNA sequence: TGTGCCAGCAGCCAAGAGGGCGGGAACGGAAACACCATATATTTT.

The gene calls are TRBV5-6 and TRBJ1-6, with 8 bases aligning to TRBD1. V dropped 0 bases and J dropped 8; count of bases not matched to a gene: 4. Germline V gene lookup returns CDR1 SGHDT and CDR2 YYEEEE. The CDR3 loop spans 15 amino acids. The CDR3 protein is CASSLGAGGYSPLHF. CDR3 DNA: TGTGCCAGCAGCTTGGGAGCAGGGGGCTATTCACCCCTCCACTTT. Together with reference TRBV5-6 and TRBJ1-6, the CDR3 gives the full variable domain: DAGVTQSPTHLIKTRGQQVTLRCSPKSGHDTVSWYQQALGQGPQFIFQYYEEEERQRGNFPDRFSGHQFPNYSSELNVNALLLGDSALYLCASSLGAGGYSPLHFGNGTRLTVT.

V is TRBV5-4 and J is TRBJ1-2, with D maybe TRBD1 (6 bases). This CDR3 spans 16 amino acids. Germline CDR1 reads SGHNT; CDR2 reads YYREEE (reference sequence). Trimming left V 4 bases short and J 3 bases short, with 19 bases between. CDR3 protein: CASSDLTGIRDYGYTF. The DNA for the CDR3 is TGTGCCAGCAGCGATCTAACAGGGATAAGGGACTATGGCTACACCTTC.

This chain connects TRBV5-4 to TRBJ2-3; 7 bases match TRBD1. CDR3 size: 14 residues. Trimming removed 4 bases from V and 1 base from J; junction bases left unmatched: 3. Germline CDR1 SGHNT, CDR2 YYREEE (reference sequence). CDR3: CASSIGQGTDTQYF. CDR3 nucleotide sequence: TGTGCCAGCAGCATAGGACAGGGCACAGATACGCAGTATTTT. Complete variable domain (other parts from reference TRBV5-4 and TRBJ2-3): ETGVTQSPTHLIKTRGQQVTLRCSSQSGHNTVSWYQQALGQGPQFIFQYYREEENGRGNFPPRFSGLQFPNYSSELNVNALELDDSALYLCASSIGQGTDTQYFGPGTRLTVL.